This TCR beta chain is drawn from a study of shared clonotypes between healthy human individuals. Study context: The study used three CD4 naive, three CD4 memory, two CD8 naive and one CD8 memory plate per donor. Points from the study as a whole: Larger richness was generally estimated for naive than memory subsets. Since donors were few, the genetic and exposure-history diversity represented was limited.

Trimming removed 6 bases at V and 3 bases at J, with 15 bases between. The CDR3 has 13 residues. Germline CDR1 GTSNPN, CDR2 SVGIG (reference sequence). This clone was observed once. The antigen is undetermined. This table comes from immunoSEQ multiplex PCR, and its TCRdb copy is limited to in-frame clones, with some not included. Seen here are 2 million to 2.5 million clones, approximately 94% observed once, and the top ten hold less than 0.15%. Everyone who donated was a Caucasian adult who lived in Nashville, Tennessee. The chain joins TRBV30 to TRBJ2-7; D call uncertain. Sequenced material: naive CD4+ T cells sorted from blood. Noted subset: CD45RA+ positively selected. The clonotype originates from a man younger than 30 in good health. This chain's CDR3 is CACPRQPYYEQYF. As DNA, the CDR3 is TGTGCCTGCCCGCGGCAGCCGTACTACGAGCAGTACTTC.